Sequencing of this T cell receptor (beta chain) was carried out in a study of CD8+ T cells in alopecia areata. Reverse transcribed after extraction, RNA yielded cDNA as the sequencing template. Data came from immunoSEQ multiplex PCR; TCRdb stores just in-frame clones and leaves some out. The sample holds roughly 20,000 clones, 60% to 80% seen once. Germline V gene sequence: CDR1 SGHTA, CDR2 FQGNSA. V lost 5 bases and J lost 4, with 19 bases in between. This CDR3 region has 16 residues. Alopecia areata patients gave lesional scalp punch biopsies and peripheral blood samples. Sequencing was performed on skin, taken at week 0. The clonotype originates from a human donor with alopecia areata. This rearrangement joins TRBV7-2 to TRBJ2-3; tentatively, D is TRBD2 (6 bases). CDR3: CASSLGLGGMSDTQYF. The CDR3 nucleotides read TGTGCCAGCAGCCTAGGGCTTGGAGGGATGTCAGATACGCAGTATTTT.